One sample yielded the 18 T cell receptor beta chains listed below, sequenced in a study of cytomegalovirus exposure and HLA in healthy donors. Primers: 60 Vbeta forward and 13 Jbeta reverse. Clones were sequenced by immunoSEQ multiplex PCR, and TCRdb holds only the in-frame ones, with some missing. Counted here are about 120,000 clones, roughly four fifths occurring once; the ten biggest clones make up about 3.3%. Sequencing was carried out using PBMCs. These receptors all stem from a woman in her 30s in good health and CMV-seropositive.

The rearrangement joins TRBV19 to TRBJ2-1; 8 nucleotides align to TRBD2. This CDR3 spans 15 amino acids. CDR1 is LNHDA and CDR2 is SQIVND in the germline V gene (reference sequence). The ends lost 4 bases at V and 0 bases at J; junction bases unmatched: 2. This CDR3 reads CASSSGGSSYNEQFF. In DNA form, the CDR3 reads TGTGCCAGTAGTAGCGGGGGGAGCTCCTACAATGAGCAGTTCTTC.

This rearrangement joins TRBV6-1 to TRBJ2-1; D is perhaps TRBD1 (7 bases). Germline-derived CDR1 and CDR2 are MNHNS and SASEGT. This CDR3 spans 15 amino acids. Trimming left V 7 bases short and J 2 bases short, with 15 bases between. The CDR3 loop is CASTPTGRTYNEQFF. Written as DNA, the CDR3 is TGTGCCAGCACCCCGACAGGGAGGACCTACAATGAGCAGTTCTTC.

This clone showed up just a few times. The genes are TRBV19 and TRBJ1-5, with TRBD1 as a possible D gene (5 bases). Between the trimmed V and J ends, which lost 7 bases and 3 bases, there was a span of 10 bases. Germline CDR1 LNHDA, CDR2 SQIVND (reference sequence). The CDR3 spans 13 residues. The CDR3 is CASTGGHNQPQHF. Written as DNA, the CDR3 is TGTGCCAGTACCGGGGGTCACAATCAGCCCCAGCATTTT.

The V gene is TRBV7-4, the J gene TRBJ1-4; D is ambiguous. Deletions cut 7 bases from V and 13 bases from J, with 13 bases between. CDR1 and CDR2 from the germline V gene are SGHVT and SQSDAQ. The CDR3 consists of 11 residues. Here the CDR3 DNA reads TGTGCCAGCACCCAAGGACGGGGACTGTTTTTT. It encodes CASTQGRGLFF.

The rearrangement joins TRBV6-6 to TRBJ1-1; 7 bases are shared with TRBD1. Looked up from germline, CDR1 is MNHNY and CDR2 is SVGAGI (reference sequence). V lost 4 bases, J lost 5 bases, and 7 bases stayed unmatched. The CDR3 totals 14 residues. The CDR3 DNA sequence: TGTGCCAGCAGTTCCCGGACAGGAGGGACTGAAGCTTTCTTT. Its protein product is CASSSRTGGTEAFF.

The CDR3 nucleotides read TGTGCCAGCAGCTTATCCGGGACAACGTACCAAGAGACCCAGTACTTC. As protein: CASSLSGTTYQETQYF. The V call is TRBV7-8, the J call TRBJ2-5, with D perhaps TRBD1 (6 bases). Germline CDR1 is SGHVS and CDR2 is FQNEAQ. V was clipped by 2 bases and J by 0 bases, with 13 bases between them. The CDR3 loop spans 16 amino acids.

The V and J genes are TRBV5-4 and TRBJ2-4; TRBD1 matches at 9 bases. This CDR3 is 15 amino acids long. Germline V gene sequence: CDR1 SGHNT, CDR2 YYREEE (reference sequence). Trimming cost V 3 bases and J 6 bases; bases outside gene matches: 7. The CDR3 nucleotides read TGTGCCAGCAGCTCTACAGGGGGCGGCGGAAACATTCAGTACTTC. Its translation is CASSSTGGGGNIQYF. The whole variable domain, filled in from reference TRBV5-4 and TRBJ2-4, reads ETGVTQSPTHLIKTRGQQVTLRCSSQSGHNTVSWYQQALGQGPQFIFQYYREEENGRGNFPPRFSGLQFPNYSSELNVNALELDDSALYLCASSSTGGGGNIQYFGAGTRLSVL.

The V and J genes are TRBV9 and TRBJ2-7; the match to TRBD1 covers 8 bases. This CDR3 comprises 13 residues. V dropped 0 bases and J dropped 7; count of bases not matched to a gene: 3. Per the germline V gene, CDR1 is SGDLS and CDR2 is YYNGEE. This CDR3 is CASSVGGTGEQYF. The CDR3 bases are TGTGCCAGCAGCGTAGGCGGGACAGGAGAGCAGTACTTC.

The chain recombines TRBV6-1 with TRBJ2-7; TRBD1 is a possible D gene (6 bases). Between the trimmed V and J ends, which lost 7 bases and 3 bases, there was a span of 16 bases. CDR1 and CDR2 from the germline V gene are MNHNS and SASEGT. This CDR3 has 14 residues. CDR3 sequence: CASTEGDTIYEQYF. In DNA, the CDR3 is TGTGCCAGCACCGAGGGGGACACCATCTACGAGCAGTACTTC.

The chain recombines TRBV5-8 with TRBJ2-1; D may be TRBD2 (5 bases). In germline, CDR1 is SGHTS, CDR2 YDEGEE. The CDR3 runs 13 residues. With 1 base removed from V and 7 bases from J, the gap between germline ends came to 9 bases. CDR3 loop: CASSLQSGNEQFF. CDR3 nucleotides: TGTGCCAGCAGCTTGCAGAGCGGAAATGAGCAGTTCTTC.

This rearrangement joins TRBV9 to TRBJ2-7, with D possibly being TRBD1 (7 bases). Germline CDR1 is SGDLS and CDR2 is YYNGEE. V lost 0 bases and J lost 1, with 11 bases in between. CDR3 size: 15 residues. CDR3 protein: CASSVGGTASYEQYF. As DNA, the CDR3 is TGTGCCAGCAGCGTAGGCGGGACAGCTTCCTACGAGCAGTACTTC.

The genes are TRBV5-6 and TRBJ1-6, with TRBD1 identical over 7 bases. Trimming removed 4 bases from V and 6 bases from J; junction bases left unmatched: 4. The CDR3 has 14 residues. Germline CDR1 reads SGHDT; CDR2 reads YYEEEE. This CDR3 reads CASSLGQSNSPLHF. The CDR3, as DNA: TGTGCCAGCAGCCTGGGACAGTCTAATTCACCCCTCCACTTT.

This rearrangement joins TRBV28 to TRBJ2-7; possibly TRBD1 for D (5 bases). The ends were cut back, 3 bases at V and 5 bases at J, with 11 bases in the middle. The CDR3 covers 13 residues. Germline loops: CDR1 MDHEN, CDR2 SYDVKM. The CDR3 region is CASSFRAQNEQYF. In DNA form, the CDR3 reads TGTGCCAGCAGTTTCAGGGCCCAAAACGAGCAGTACTTC.

The V gene is TRBV20-1, the J gene TRBJ2-1; D is perhaps TRBD2 (5 bases). V was clipped by 4 bases and J by 10 bases, with 11 bases between them. The germline V gene has CDR1 DFQATT and CDR2 SNEGSKA (reference sequence). CDR3 length equals 11 residues. The CDR3 region has the DNA TGCAGTGCTAAGGGCCGCGGGGAGCAGTTCTTC. This codes for CSAKGRGEQFF.

This chain connects TRBV2 to TRBJ2-2; no reliable D call. Trimming shortened V by 2 bases and J by 4 bases, and 11 bases separated the two germline ends. From germline, CDR1 is SNHLY and CDR2 FYNNEI. CDR3 size: 15 residues. The CDR3 loop reads CASSEIPGFTGELFF. CDR3 DNA sequence: TGTGCCAGCAGTGAAATTCCCGGGTTCACCGGGGAGCTGTTTTTT.

The J gene is TRBJ2-1, the V gene TRBV5-4; TRBD1 matches 9 bases. Trimming took 4 bases from V and 1 from J; bases not matched to a gene: 6. There are 16 residues in the CDR3. From germline, CDR1 is SGHNT and CDR2 YYREEE (reference sequence). CDR3 sequence: CASSVGQGISYNEQFF. CDR3 DNA: TGTGCCAGCAGCGTCGGACAGGGGATATCCTACAATGAGCAGTTCTTC. Using reference TRBV5-4 and TRBJ2-1 for the parts outside the CDR3, the full variable domain is ETGVTQSPTHLIKTRGQQVTLRCSSQSGHNTVSWYQQALGQGPQFIFQYYREEENGRGNFPPRFSGLQFPNYSSELNVNALELDDSALYLCASSVGQGISYNEQFFGPGTRLTVL.

This clone occurred a few times. V gene TRBV2 combines with J gene TRBJ2-7; D might be TRBD1 (6 bases). The CDR3 has 12 residues. Trimming removed 6 bases from V and 6 bases from J, with 12 bases in between. Per the germline V gene, CDR1 is SNHLY and CDR2 is FYNNEI. The CDR3 loop is CASRSDSFEQYF. CDR3 sequence (DNA): TGTGCCAGCAGATCGGACAGTTTCGAGCAGTACTTC.

This rearrangement joins TRBV6-1 to TRBJ2-7, with D perhaps matching TRBD1 (5 bases). The CDR3 sequence is 14 residues long. In germline, CDR1 is MNHNS, CDR2 SASEGT. The V end lost 7 bases, the J end lost 9 bases, and 22 bases lay between the germline ends. CDR3 sequence (DNA): TGTGCCAGCACCCCAAGGGGAACCTACGAAGGGCAGTACTTC. It codes for CASTPRGTYEGQYF.